This TCR beta chain is drawn from a study of identical twins. Points from the study as a whole: The abundant beta clonotypes from cord blood had fewer insertions, and memory repertoires had none of this. Donors were not followed over many years; analysis was cross-sectional.

For this clonotype: Its antigen is currently unknown.

This CDR3 is 15 amino acids long. Germline CDR1 reads ENHRY; CDR2 reads SYGVKD. V shed 6 bases and J shed 2 bases, with 15 bases lying between them. A single record per CDR3 protein comes from TCRdb applying MiXCR to the 5' RACE reads. In the table there are 700,000 or so distinct CDR3 sequences, over 20% of which are singletons. This sample was shared with a second study, whose subject was T cells expressing NK-cell markers. From that report: These same clonotypes (in several donors) also led the CD3+CD56-NKG2C+ fraction.

This TCR was recovered from a woman aged 18-35 years in good health. The chain carries TRBV10-3 and TRBJ2-3; possibly TRBD2 for D (6 bases). Input material: PBMCs. The CDR3 region is CAIRGPGGVTDTQYF. The CDR3 bases are TGTGCCATCAGGGGTCCCGGCGGGGTCACAGATACGCAGTATTTT.